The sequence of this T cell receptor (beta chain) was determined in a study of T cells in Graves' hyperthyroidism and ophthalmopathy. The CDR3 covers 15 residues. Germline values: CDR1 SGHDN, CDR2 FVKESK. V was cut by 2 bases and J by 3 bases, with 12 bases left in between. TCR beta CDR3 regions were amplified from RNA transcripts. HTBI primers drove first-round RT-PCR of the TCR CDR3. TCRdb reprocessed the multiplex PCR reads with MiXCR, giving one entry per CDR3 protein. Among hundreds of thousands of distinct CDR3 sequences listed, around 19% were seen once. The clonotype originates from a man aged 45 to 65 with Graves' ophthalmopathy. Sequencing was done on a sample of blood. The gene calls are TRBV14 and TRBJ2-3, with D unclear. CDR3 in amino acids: CASSQRVGLTDTQYF. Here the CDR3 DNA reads TGTGCCAGCAGCCAAAGGGTAGGGCTGACAGATACGCAGTATTTT.